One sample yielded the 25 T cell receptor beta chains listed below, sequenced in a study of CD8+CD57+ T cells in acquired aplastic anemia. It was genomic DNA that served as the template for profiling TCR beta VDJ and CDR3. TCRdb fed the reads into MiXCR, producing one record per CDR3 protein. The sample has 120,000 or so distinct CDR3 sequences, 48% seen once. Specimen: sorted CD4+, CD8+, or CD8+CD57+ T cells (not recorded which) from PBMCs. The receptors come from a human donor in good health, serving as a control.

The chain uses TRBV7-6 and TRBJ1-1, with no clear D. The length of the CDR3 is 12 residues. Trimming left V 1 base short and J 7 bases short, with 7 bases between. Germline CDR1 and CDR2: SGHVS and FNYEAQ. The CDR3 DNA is TGTGCCAGCAGCTTAGTCGGGTTTGAAGCTTTCTTT. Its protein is CASSLVGFEAFF. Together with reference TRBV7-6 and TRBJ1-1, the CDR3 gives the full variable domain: GAGVSQSPRYKVTKRGQDVALRCDPISGHVSLYWYRQALGQGPEFLTYFNYEAQQDKSGLPNDRFSAERPEGSISTLTIQRTEQRDSAMYRCASSLVGFEAFFGQGTRLTVV.

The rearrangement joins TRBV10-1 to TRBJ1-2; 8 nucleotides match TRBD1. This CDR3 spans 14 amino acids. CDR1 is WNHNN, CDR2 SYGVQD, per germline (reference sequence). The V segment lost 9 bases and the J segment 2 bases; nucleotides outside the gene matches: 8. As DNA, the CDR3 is TGCGCCAGTCGGGGACAGGAGTCGAACTATGGCTACACCTTC. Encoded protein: CASRGQESNYGYTF.

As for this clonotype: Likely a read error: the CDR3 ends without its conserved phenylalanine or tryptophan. CDR3 sequence (DNA): TGTGCCACTCGGGATGGGGGGGCCGTCGAGGGCTACACCCTC. The encoded protein is CATRDGGAVEGYTL. The chain uses TRBV24-1 and TRBJ1-2, with a possible D match to TRBD1 (6 bases). V lost 10 bases to trimming and J lost 8 bases, with 22 bases between them. CDR1 is KGHDR, CDR2 SFDVKD, per germline. The CDR3 has 14 amino acids.

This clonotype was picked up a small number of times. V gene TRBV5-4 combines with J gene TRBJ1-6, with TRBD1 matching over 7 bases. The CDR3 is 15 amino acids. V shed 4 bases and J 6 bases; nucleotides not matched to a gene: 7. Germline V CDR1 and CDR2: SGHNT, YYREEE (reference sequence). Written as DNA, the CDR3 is TGTGCCAGCAGCCTGGGGACAGATTCTAATTCACCCCTCCACTTT. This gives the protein CASSLGTDSNSPLHF.

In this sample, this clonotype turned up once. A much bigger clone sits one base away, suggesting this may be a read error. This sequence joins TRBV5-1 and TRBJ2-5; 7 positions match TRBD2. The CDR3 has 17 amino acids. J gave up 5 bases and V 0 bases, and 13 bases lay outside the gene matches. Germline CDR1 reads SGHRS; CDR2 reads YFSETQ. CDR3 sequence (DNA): TGCGCCAGCAGCTTGGAAGGCAGCGGGGAGGGGTACGAGACCCAGTACTTC. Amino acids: CASSLEGSGEGYETQYF. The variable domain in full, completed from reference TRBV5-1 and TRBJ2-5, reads KAGVTQTPRYLIKTRGQQVTLSCSPISGHRSVSWYQQTPGQGLQFLFEYFSETQRNKGNFPGRFSGRQFSNSRSEMNVSTLELGDSALYLCASSLEGSGEGYETQYFGPGTRLLVL.

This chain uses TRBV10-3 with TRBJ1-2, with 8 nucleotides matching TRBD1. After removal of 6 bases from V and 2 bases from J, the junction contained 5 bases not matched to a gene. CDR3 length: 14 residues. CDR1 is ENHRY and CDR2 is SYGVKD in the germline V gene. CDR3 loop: CAIRITGGNYGYTF. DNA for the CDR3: TGTGCCATCAGAATTACAGGGGGAAACTATGGCTACACCTTC.

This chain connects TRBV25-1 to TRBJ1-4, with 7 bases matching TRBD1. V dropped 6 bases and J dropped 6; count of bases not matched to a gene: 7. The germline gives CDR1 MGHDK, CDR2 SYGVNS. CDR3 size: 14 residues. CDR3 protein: CASSSGTDYEKLFF. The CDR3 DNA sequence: TGTGCCAGCAGCTCTGGGACAGACTATGAAAAACTGTTTTTT.

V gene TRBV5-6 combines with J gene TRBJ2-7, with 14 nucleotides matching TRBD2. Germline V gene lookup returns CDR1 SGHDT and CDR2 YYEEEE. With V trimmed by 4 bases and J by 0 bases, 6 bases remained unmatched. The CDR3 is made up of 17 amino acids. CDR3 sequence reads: CASSRTSGGLPSYEQYF. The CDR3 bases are TGTGCCAGCAGCCGGACTAGCGGGGGGCTACCCTCCTACGAGCAGTACTTC.

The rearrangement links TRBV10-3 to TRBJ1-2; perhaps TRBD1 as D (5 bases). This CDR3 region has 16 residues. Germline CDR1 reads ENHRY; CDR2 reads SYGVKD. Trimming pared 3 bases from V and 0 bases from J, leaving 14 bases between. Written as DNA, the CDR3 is TGTGCCATCAGTGATGTCAGGGAAGCCACTAACTATGGCTACACCTTC. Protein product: CAISDVREATNYGYTF.

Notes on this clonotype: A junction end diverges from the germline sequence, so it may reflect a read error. The CDR3, as DNA: TGTGCCAGCAGTTTTGGTTCAGGGGGCATCGGGGAGCTGTTCTTT. Translating gives CASSFGSGGIGELFF. The chain joins TRBV10-3 to TRBJ2-2, with 8 bases lining up with TRBD1. The CDR3 consists of 15 residues. CDR1 is ENHRY, CDR2 SYGVKD, per germline.

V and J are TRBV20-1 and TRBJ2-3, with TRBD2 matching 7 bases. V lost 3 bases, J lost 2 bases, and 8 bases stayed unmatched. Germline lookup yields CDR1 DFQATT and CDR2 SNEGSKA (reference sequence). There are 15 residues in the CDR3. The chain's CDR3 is CSARYSRGTTDTQYF. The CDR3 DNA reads TGCAGTGCTAGGTATTCGCGGGGGACCACAGATACGCAGTATTTT.

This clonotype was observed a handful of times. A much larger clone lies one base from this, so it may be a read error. The CDR3 sequence is CASSLSPGESPLHF. In nucleotides, the CDR3 is TGTGCCAGCAGCTTGTCCCCAGGGGAGTCACCCCTCCACTTT. This chain joins TRBV5-6 and TRBJ1-6; D may be TRBD1 (6 bases). Germline lookup yields CDR1 SGHDT and CDR2 YYEEEE. This CDR3 is 14 amino acids long. V lost 1 base and J 10 bases, leaving 12 bases between the germline ends. Full variable domain (rest looked up from reference TRBV5-6 and TRBJ1-6): DAGVTQSPTHLIKTRGQQVTLRCSPKSGHDTVSWYQQALGQGPQFIFQYYEEEERQRGNFPDRFSGHQFPNYSSELNVNALLLGDSALYLCASSLSPGESPLHFGNGTRLTVT.

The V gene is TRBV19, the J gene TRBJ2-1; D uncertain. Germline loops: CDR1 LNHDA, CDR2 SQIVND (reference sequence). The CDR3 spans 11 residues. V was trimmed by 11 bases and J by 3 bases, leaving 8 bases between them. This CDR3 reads CAWISYNEQFF. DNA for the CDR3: TGTGCCTGGATTAGCTACAATGAGCAGTTCTTC.

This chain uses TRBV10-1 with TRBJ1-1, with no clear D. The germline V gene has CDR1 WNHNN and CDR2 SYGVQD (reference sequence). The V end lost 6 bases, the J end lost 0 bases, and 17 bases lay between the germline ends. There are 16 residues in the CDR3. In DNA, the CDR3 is TGCGCCAGCAGCGAAAAGGAGAGTGAGATGAACACTGAAGCTTTCTTT. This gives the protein CASSEKESEMNTEAFF.

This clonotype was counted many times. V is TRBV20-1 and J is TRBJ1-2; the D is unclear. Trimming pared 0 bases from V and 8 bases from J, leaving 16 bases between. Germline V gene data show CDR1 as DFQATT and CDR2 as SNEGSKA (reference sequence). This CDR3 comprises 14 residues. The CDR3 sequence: CSAREVGLGPGYTF. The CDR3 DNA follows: TGCAGTGCTAGAGAGGTCGGATTAGGGCCCGGCTACACCTTC.

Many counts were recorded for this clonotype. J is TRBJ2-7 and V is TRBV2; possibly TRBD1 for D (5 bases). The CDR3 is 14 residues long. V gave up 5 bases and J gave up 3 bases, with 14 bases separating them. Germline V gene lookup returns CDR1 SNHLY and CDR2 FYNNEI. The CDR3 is CASSFRVFSYEQYF. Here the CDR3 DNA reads TGTGCCAGCAGTTTCAGGGTATTCAGCTACGAGCAGTACTTC.

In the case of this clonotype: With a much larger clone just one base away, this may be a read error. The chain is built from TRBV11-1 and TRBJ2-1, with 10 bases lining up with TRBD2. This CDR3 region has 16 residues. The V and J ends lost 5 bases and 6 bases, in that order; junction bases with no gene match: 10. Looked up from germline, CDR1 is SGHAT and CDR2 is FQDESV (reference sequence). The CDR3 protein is CASSVQEAGGPNEQFF. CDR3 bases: TGTGCCAGCAGCGTACAAGAAGCGGGGGGGCCCAATGAGCAGTTCTTC.

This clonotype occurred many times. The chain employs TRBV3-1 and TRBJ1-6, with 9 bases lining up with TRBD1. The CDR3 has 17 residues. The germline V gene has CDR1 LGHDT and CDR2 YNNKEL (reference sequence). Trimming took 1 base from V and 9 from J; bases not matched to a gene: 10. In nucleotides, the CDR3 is TGTGCCAGCAGCCAAGGACCTTCCGGGACAGGGCTTTCACCCCTCCACTTT. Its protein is CASSQGPSGTGLSPLHF.

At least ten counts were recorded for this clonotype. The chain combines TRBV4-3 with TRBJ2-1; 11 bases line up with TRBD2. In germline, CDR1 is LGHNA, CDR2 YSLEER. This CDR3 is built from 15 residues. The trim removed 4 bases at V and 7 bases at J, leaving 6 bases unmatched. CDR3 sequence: CASSLSGGAGNEQFF. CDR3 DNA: TGCGCCAGCAGCCTTAGCGGGGGGGCTGGGAATGAGCAGTTCTTC.

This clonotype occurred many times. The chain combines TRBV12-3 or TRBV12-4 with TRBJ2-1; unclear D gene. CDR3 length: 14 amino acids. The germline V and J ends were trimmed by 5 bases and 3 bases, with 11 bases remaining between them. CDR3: CASSIRGRYNEQFF. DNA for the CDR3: TGTGCCAGCAGTATAAGAGGACGCTACAATGAGCAGTTCTTC.

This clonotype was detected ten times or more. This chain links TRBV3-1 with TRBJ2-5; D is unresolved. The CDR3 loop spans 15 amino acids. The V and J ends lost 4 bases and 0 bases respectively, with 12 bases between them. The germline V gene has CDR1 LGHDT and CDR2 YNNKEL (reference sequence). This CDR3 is CASSPPTQYQETQYF. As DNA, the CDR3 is TGTGCCAGCAGCCCCCCTACACAGTACCAAGAGACCCAGTACTTC.

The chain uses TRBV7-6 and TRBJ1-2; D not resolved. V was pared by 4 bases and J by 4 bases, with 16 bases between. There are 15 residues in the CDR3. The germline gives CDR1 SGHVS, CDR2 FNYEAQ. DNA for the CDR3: TGTGCCAGCAGCTCGTCCGCCACGGCGCCCTATGGCTACACCTTC. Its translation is CASSSSATAPYGYTF.

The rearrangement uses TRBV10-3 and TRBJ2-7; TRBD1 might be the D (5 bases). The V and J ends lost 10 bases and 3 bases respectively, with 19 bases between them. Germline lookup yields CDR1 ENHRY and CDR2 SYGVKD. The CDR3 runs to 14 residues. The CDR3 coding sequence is TGTGCCAGCTCCCCCACAGGATCGAACTACGAGCAGTACTTC. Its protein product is CASSPTGSNYEQYF.

The CDR3 coding sequence is TGTGCCAGCAGTGTTCGGACACTACACAATGAGCAGTTCTTC. As protein: CASSVRTLHNEQFF. The genes are TRBV2 and TRBJ2-1, with D possibly being TRBD1 (5 bases). Trimming took off 4 bases at V and 5 bases at J, with 12 bases between the two ends. This CDR3 region has 14 residues. Germline CDR1 is SNHLY and CDR2 is FYNNEI.

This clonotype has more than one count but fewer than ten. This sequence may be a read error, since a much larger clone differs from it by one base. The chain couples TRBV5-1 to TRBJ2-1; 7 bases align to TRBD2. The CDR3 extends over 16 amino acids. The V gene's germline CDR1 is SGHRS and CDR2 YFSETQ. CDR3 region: CAGSSGVAGTYNEQFF. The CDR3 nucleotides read TGCGCCGGCAGCTCGGGGGTAGCGGGTACCTACAATGAGCAGTTCTTC.